The 27 T cell receptor beta chains in this list originate from one sample, sequenced in a study of blood T cell repertoires in COVID-19. Measured with immunoSEQ multiplex PCR; TCRdb has only the in-frame clones, and not every one. The sample carries about 300,000 clones, about 90% recorded once. The sample was PBMCs or T cells enriched from blood (not recorded which). Receptor source: a woman aged 45 to 65 who had been exposed to COVID-19.

In regard to this clone: One junction end disagrees with the germline gene, perhaps due to a read error. This chain links TRBV5-1 with TRBJ1-5, with D possibly being TRBD1 (6 bases). Per the germline V gene, CDR1 is SGHRS and CDR2 is YFSETQ. The CDR3 has 14 amino acids. This CDR3 is CASSLGGPNQPQHF. In nucleotides, the CDR3 is TGCGCCAGCAGTTTGGGGGGCCCAAATCAGCCCCAGCATTTT.

The genes are TRBV7-9 and TRBJ2-3; D gene unclear. This CDR3 contains 15 residues. V lost 5 bases and J lost 6, with 18 bases in between. The germline V gene encodes CDR1 SEHNR and CDR2 FQNEAQ (reference sequence). The CDR3 DNA follows: TGTGCCAGCAGCCTCCGGGTCGGAAAAGTGGATACGCAGTATTTT. As protein: CASSLRVGKVDTQYF.

This chain joins TRBV19 and TRBJ1-5; maybe TRBD1 (5 bases). The germline CDR1 and CDR2 sequences are LNHDA and SQIVND (reference sequence). V shed 1 base and J shed 1 base, with 8 bases lying between them. The CDR3 is 15 residues long. CDR3 loop: CASSIVEGSNQPQHF. In DNA, the CDR3 is TGTGCCAGTAGTATAGTGGAGGGGAGCAATCAGCCCCAGCATTTT.

This clone turned up a few times. The gene calls are TRBV25-1 and TRBJ2-7; 7 bases match TRBD1. V lost 6 bases to trimming and J lost 2 bases; unmatched junction nucleotides: 4. Germline V gene data show CDR1 as MGHDK and CDR2 as SYGVNS. The CDR3 is 13 amino acids. The CDR3 spells CASRRGGAYEQYF. The CDR3 DNA reads as TGTGCCAGCAGAAGAGGGGGCGCCTACGAGCAGTACTTC.

This chain uses TRBV24-1 with TRBJ1-1; D call uncertain. The V end was cut by 5 bases, the J end by 2 bases, with 8 bases between. Germline CDR1 KGHDR, CDR2 SFDVKD. The CDR3 spans 13 residues. CDR3 protein: CATSVGRNTEAFF. CDR3 nucleotides: TGTGCCACCAGTGTAGGGAGAAACACTGAAGCTTTCTTT.

This chain links TRBV5-4 with TRBJ1-1, with D possibly matching TRBD1 (5 bases). Germline assignment: CDR1 SGHNT and CDR2 YYREEE (reference sequence). The CDR3 totals 15 residues. Trimming took off 1 base at V and 1 base at J, with 11 bases between the two ends. The CDR3 loop is CASSLIQGKNTEAFF. In DNA, the CDR3 is TGTGCCAGCAGCTTGATTCAGGGAAAGAACACTGAAGCTTTCTTT.

The count of this clone is one. The chain recombines TRBV5-1 with TRBJ2-3, with no clear D. The germline V gene encodes CDR1 SGHRS and CDR2 YFSETQ. The germline V and J ends were trimmed by 0 bases and 0 bases, with 11 bases remaining between them. The CDR3 is 16 amino acids. The CDR3 DNA follows: TGCGCCAGCAGCTTGGAGCCAGGCATGAGCACAGATACGCAGTATTTT. This sequence encodes CASSLEPGMSTDTQYF.

A word on this clone: Relative to the germline gene, one junction end is altered; a read error may explain this. The J gene is TRBJ1-1, the V gene TRBV4-1; the D is unclear. This CDR3 comprises 14 residues. Per the germline V gene, CDR1 is MGHRA and CDR2 is YSYEKL. The CDR3 loop reads CASSKDQSASEAFF. In nucleotides, the CDR3 is TGCGCCAGCAGCAAAGACCAGAGCGCGTCTGAAGCTTTCTTT.

The chain recombines TRBV27 with TRBJ2-1, with TRBD2 identical over 7 bases. CDR1 is MNHEY, CDR2 SMNVEV, per germline (reference sequence). V lost 1 base, J lost 4 bases, and 10 bases stayed unmatched. The CDR3 has 17 amino acids. CDR3 region: CASSLFVGASGYNEQFF. The CDR3 DNA follows: TGTGCCAGCAGTTTATTTGTAGGGGCTAGCGGATACAATGAGCAGTTCTTC.

The rearrangement links TRBV7-2 to TRBJ2-7; 8 nucleotides line up with TRBD2. V was pared by 1 base and J by 3 bases, with 2 bases of the junction left unmatched. The germline V gene encodes CDR1 SGHTA and CDR2 FQGNSA. This CDR3 spans 14 amino acids. The CDR3 nucleotides read TGTGCCAGCAGCTTAGGACTAGCGTACTACGAGCAGTACTTC. This gives the protein CASSLGLAYYEQYF.

J is TRBJ2-4 and V is TRBV28; perhaps TRBD2 as D (5 bases). The CDR3 is 14 residues long. V gave up 5 bases and J gave up 6 bases, with 14 bases separating them. The germline gives CDR1 MDHEN, CDR2 SYDVKM. In nucleotides, the CDR3 is TGTGCCAGCAGTAAGGACTGGCCCGGAAACATTCAGTACTTC. Translating gives CASSKDWPGNIQYF.

The chain links TRBV21-1 to TRBJ1-5; the table assigns TRBD1, which was not confirmed against the DNA. TRBV21-1 is deemed a pseudogene. The length of the CDR3 is 15 residues. The CDR3 here is CASRQQGIGNQPQHF. The CDR3 DNA sequence: TGTGCCAGCAGGCAACAGGGGATTGGCAATCAGCCCCAGCATTTT.

The V gene is TRBV28, the J gene TRBJ2-5; TRBD1 matches 9 bases. Germline CDR1 is MDHEN and CDR2 is SYDVKM. The J segment lost 4 bases and the V segment lost 6 bases, leaving 9 bases of the junction unmatched. The CDR3 contains 15 residues. The CDR3 DNA reads as TGTGCCAGCAGGGGGTGGACAGGGGAGGCAGAGACCCAGTACTTC. Its protein product is CASRGWTGEAETQYF.

This CDR3 reads CASSLEGGSSYEQYF. CDR3 coding DNA: TGTGCCAGCAGCTTAGAAGGGGGTAGCTCCTACGAGCAGTACTTC. The rearrangement links TRBV7-2 to TRBJ2-7; tentatively, D is TRBD1 (6 bases). The germline V gene encodes CDR1 SGHTA and CDR2 FQGNSA. V lost 1 base and J 0 bases, leaving 10 bases between the germline ends. The CDR3 consists of 15 residues.

The chain is built from TRBV6-4 and TRBJ1-2; 7 nucleotides line up with TRBD1. The junction had 3 bases not matched to a gene; V was cut back by 0 bases and J by 2 bases. The CDR3 runs to 15 residues. Per the germline V gene, CDR1 is MRHNA and CDR2 is SNTAGT. As DNA, the CDR3 is TGTGCCAGCAGTGACTCGGGGGGACAGAACTATGGCTACACCTTC. This translates into CASSDSGGQNYGYTF.

This chain joins TRBV3-1 (or the pseudogene TRBV3-2) and TRBJ1-2; D remains ambiguous. Between the trimmed V and J ends, which lost 1 base and 8 bases, there was a span of 11 bases. Germline V gene data show CDR1 as LGHDT and CDR2 as YNNKEL (reference sequence). The CDR3 sequence is 13 residues long. In DNA form, the CDR3 reads TGTGCCAGCAGCCAAGGGGAGCCCGCCGGCTACACCTTC. Its translation: CASSQGEPAGYTF.

This clone was seen only a few times. J is TRBJ2-1 and V is TRBV28; a weak D match, TRBD2 (5 bases). The CDR3 contains 13 residues. Looked up from germline, CDR1 is MDHEN and CDR2 is SYDVKM. With 3 bases removed from V and 6 bases from J, the gap between germline ends came to 9 bases. The CDR3 spells CASSLIGSNEQFF. The CDR3 region has the DNA TGTGCCAGCAGTTTGATAGGGAGCAATGAGCAGTTCTTC.

V usage is TRBV28 and J usage is TRBJ1-2; 8 bases are shared with TRBD1. This CDR3 has 16 amino acids. Germline CDR1 and CDR2: MDHEN and SYDVKM. With V trimmed by 3 bases and J by 0 bases, 6 bases remained unmatched. Written as DNA, the CDR3 is TGTGCCAGCAGTTTTGCCAGGGGGCAAGCTAACTATGGCTACACCTTC. It specifies CASSFARGQANYGYTF.

This chain joins TRBV27 and TRBJ2-2, with D possibly matching TRBD1 (6 bases). This CDR3 comprises 17 residues. In germline, CDR1 is MNHEY, CDR2 SMNVEV (reference sequence). The V and J ends lost 0 bases and 1 base respectively, with 12 bases between them. The CDR3 sequence is CASSLSWGRGNTGELFF. CDR3 in DNA: TGTGCCAGCAGTTTATCGTGGGGCAGGGGGAACACCGGGGAGCTGTTTTTT.

The chain has TRBV6-5 and TRBJ1-1; 9 nucleotides match TRBD1. The CDR3 totals 13 residues. J gave up 5 bases and V 5 bases, and 3 bases lay outside the gene matches. Germline CDR1 reads MNHEY; CDR2 reads SVGAGI. The CDR3 bases are TGTGCCAGCAGTAGACAGGGGGGTACTGAAGCTTTCTTT. Its translation: CASSRQGGTEAFF.

The gene calls are TRBV19 and TRBJ1-4; D is ambiguous. CDR1 and CDR2 from the germline V gene are LNHDA and SQIVND (reference sequence). Trimming stripped 2 bases from V and 4 bases from J, with 14 bases between. The CDR3 totals 16 residues. The CDR3 coding sequence is TGTGCCAGTAGTATAACCGCCCGGGTAAATAATGAAAAACTGTTTTTT. Protein: CASSITARVNNEKLFF.

The genes are TRBV5-1 and TRBJ2-2; 8 bases are a match to TRBD1. V shed 4 bases and J 4 bases; nucleotides not matched to a gene: 6. The germline V gene encodes CDR1 SGHRS and CDR2 YFSETQ. The CDR3 totals 15 residues. The CDR3 DNA reads TGCGCCAGCAGCCCAGGGGGCAGTGGCACCGGGGAGCTGTTTTTT. It specifies CASSPGGSGTGELFF.

This clone was counted once. The chain has TRBV7-2 and TRBJ2-2; 9 bases agree with TRBD1. The trim removed 3 bases at V and 2 bases at J, leaving 7 bases unmatched. There are 17 residues in the CDR3. Germline lookup yields CDR1 SGHTA and CDR2 FQGNSA. The CDR3: CASSLSRDRVNTGELFF. CDR3 in DNA: TGTGCCAGCAGCTTGTCGAGGGACAGGGTCAACACCGGGGAGCTGTTTTTT. The full variable domain, its missing parts supplied by reference TRBV7-2 and TRBJ2-2, is GAGVSQSPSNKVTEKGKDVELRCDPISGHTALYWYRQSLGQGLEFLIYFQGNSAPDKSGLPSDRFSAERTGGSVSTLTIQRTQQEDSAVYLCASSLSRDRVNTGELFFGEGSRLTVL.

In this sample, this clone turned up once. The chain links TRBV2 to TRBJ1-3, with TRBD1 identical over 8 bases. This CDR3 is built from 14 residues. Germline CDR1 SNHLY, CDR2 FYNNEI. Germline trimming cut 8 bases from V and 2 bases from J; bases unmatched to any gene: 5. CDR3 in amino acids: CASLKQGAGNTIYF. The CDR3 DNA reads as TGTGCCAGCTTAAAACAGGGGGCTGGAAACACCATATATTTT.

This sequence joins TRBV4-1 and TRBJ2-2; 7 bases are shared with TRBD1. The V gene's germline CDR1 is MGHRA and CDR2 YSYEKL. V shed 2 bases and J 6 bases; nucleotides not matched to a gene: 0. This CDR3 spans 13 amino acids. CDR3 bases: TGCGCCAGCAGCCAACAGGGGGCCGGGGAGCTGTTTTTT. It codes for CASSQQGAGELFF.

The CDR3 reads CASSKLAGANEQYF. The CDR3, as DNA: TGTGCCAGCAGTAAACTAGCGGGGGCCAACGAGCAGTACTTC. The chain joins TRBV6-5 to TRBJ2-7; 11 bases are a match to TRBD2. Trimming took 5 bases from V and 5 from J; bases not matched to a gene: 5. The CDR3 is 14 amino acids. CDR1 and CDR2 (germline): MNHEY, SVGAGI.

The CDR3, as DNA: TGCGCCAGCAGCTTGGGAGGTCCGGAGACCCAGTACTTC. Translating gives CASSLGGPETQYF. The chain links TRBV5-1 to TRBJ2-5; D remains unclear. Germline values: CDR1 SGHRS, CDR2 YFSETQ. This CDR3 region has 13 residues. The ends were cut back, 0 bases at V and 5 bases at J, with 8 bases in the middle.